This T cell receptor beta chain was retrieved from a study of cytomegalovirus exposure and HLA in healthy donors. A remark on this clone: Antigen: not known.

This CDR3 is 16 amino acids long. Researchers ran the PCR with 60 Vbeta and 13 Jbeta primers. Clones were sequenced by immunoSEQ multiplex PCR, and TCRdb holds only the in-frame ones, with some missing. Of some 130,000 clones in the sample, roughly 70% are singletons; the top ten hold 2.5% to 3.5%. General study findings and limits: A later analysis showed that HLA-associated TCR beta chains had undergone more clonal expansion than equally common others. A later analysis reportedly found that, within productive TCRs, an Asian-associated ancestry cluster had fewer N-insertions than the mean observed across the 666 donors. Cytomegalovirus status was reportedly diagnosed by the classifier with high sensitivity and specificity. A later look showed TCR association rates differing by HLA locus, highest for DRB1 and lowest for HLA-C.

The sequence was collected from a man aged 35 to 55 in good health and CMV-seronegative. V is TRBV21-1 and J is TRBJ2-7; the tabulated D call, TRBD1, remains unverified against the DNA. TRBV21-1 has pseudogene status. The sequenced sample was PBMCs. The CDR3 sequence is CASSKAGRGVSYEQYF. The CDR3 DNA is TGTGCCAGCAGCAAAGCGGGCAGGGGGGTGTCCTACGAGCAGTACTTC.